This is a list of T cell receptor beta chains from one sample in a study of blood T cell repertoires in COVID-19. Assay used: immunoSEQ multiplex PCR; TCRdb lists only in-frame clones, some missing. This table has some 120,000 clones, 65% to 85% appearing once. Material: peripheral blood. Source of these receptors: a man of 80 years or more with active or convalescent COVID-19. The CDR3 runs from the conserved cysteine through the conserved F or W. The D gene is left open where the match is weak. Clone sizes are given selectively: once, few, many, or a class where the clone is expanded.

V: TRBV7-2
size: .
length: 11
J: TRBJ2-7
D: .
DNA: TGTGCCAGCAGCTCAGCCTACGAGCAGTACTTC
CDR3: CASSSAYEQYF

V: TRBV7-2
size: .
length: 15
J: TRBJ2-7
D: .
DNA: TGTGCCAGCAGCTTCGTTGGGGCCCTATTCTACGAGCAGTACTTC
CDR3: CASSFVGALFYEQYF

V: TRBV9
size: .
length: 15
J: TRBJ2-5
D: TRBD1
DNA: TGTGCCAGCAGCGTTACCGGGACAGGGGGGGAGACCCAGTACTTC
CDR3: CASSVTGTGGETQYF

V: TRBV12-5
size: .
length: 17
J: TRBJ2-2
D: .
DNA: TGTGCTAGTGGTTTCTACGGTGGCGGAACGAACACCGGGGAGCTGTTTTTT
CDR3: CASGFYGGGTNTGELFF

V: TRBV18
size: .
length: 15
J: TRBJ1-1
D: TRBD1
DNA: TGTGCCAGCTCACCTCTGGGACAGGGTAGTACTGAAGCTTTCTTT
CDR3: CASSPLGQGSTEAFF

V: TRBV6-5
size: .
length: 14
J: TRBJ1-5
D: .
DNA: TGTGCCAGCCTTTTCGACGGGTCGACTCAGCCCCAGCATTTT
CDR3: CASLFDGSTQPQHF

V: TRBV4-1
size: .
length: 14
J: TRBJ1-2
D: .
DNA: TGCGCCAGCAGCCCCCGGACAGTTAACTATGGCTACACCTTC
CDR3: CASSPRTVNYGYTF

V: TRBV6-4
size: .
length: 15
J: TRBJ2-3
D: TRBD2
DNA: TGTGCCAGCAGTGACTCAGCGGGGGATACAGATACGCAGTATTTT
CDR3: CASSDSAGDTDTQYF

V: TRBV7-2
size: .
length: 12
J: TRBJ1-3
D: .
DNA: TGTGCCAGCAGCTTAGCTAGAAACACCATATATTTT
CDR3: CASSLARNTIYF

V: TRBV12-5
size: .
length: 15
J: TRBJ2-1
D: TRBD1
DNA: TGTGCTAGTGGTTTGGACAGGGGGCAGTGGAATGAGCAGTTCTTC
CDR3: CASGLDRGQWNEQFF

V: TRBV24-1
size: .
length: 15
J: TRBJ2-3
D: TRBD2
DNA: TGTGCCACCAGTGTAGCGGGGGAAGGCACAGATACGCAGTATTTT
CDR3: CATSVAGEGTDTQYF

V: TRBV5-1
size: .
length: 15
J: TRBJ2-5
D: TRBD2
DNA: TGCGCCAGCAGCTTTAGCGGGGGGGCCCAGGAGACCCAGTACTTC
CDR3: CASSFSGGAQETQYF

V: TRBV5-1
size: .
length: 15
J: TRBJ1-2
D: .
DNA: TGCGCCAGCAGCCTTACCCCGGGGGAAAACTATGGCTACACCTTC
CDR3: CASSLTPGENYGYTF

V: TRBV6-5
size: .
length: 12
J: TRBJ1-1
D: .
DNA: TGTGCCAGCAGCGGGGTGAACACTGAAGCTTTCTTT
CDR3: CASSGVNTEAFF

V: TRBV6-2/TRBV6-3
size: .
length: 13
J: TRBJ2-3
D: TRBD2
DNA: TGTGCCAGCAGTTCTCTAGCGGCAGATACGCAGTATTTT
CDR3: CASSSLAADTQYF

V: TRBV2
size: .
length: 12
J: TRBJ1-5
D: .
DNA: TGTGCCAGCAGTCTTCAGGGTAGGACCCAGCATTTT
CDR3: CASSLQGRTQHF

V: TRBV28
size: once
length: 14
J: TRBJ2-7
D: .
DNA: TGTGCCAGCAGTCCCTCGGGGAGCTCCTACGAGCAGTACTTC
CDR3: CASSPSGSSYEQYF

V: TRBV6-5
size: .
length: 14
J: TRBJ2-5
D: .
DNA: TGTGCCAGCAGTTACTTCGGGGGAGGAGAGACCCAGTACTTC
CDR3: CASSYFGGGETQYF

V: TRBV7-9
size: .
length: 14
J: TRBJ1-1
D: .
DNA: TGTGCCAGCAGCAGTAGAGGGGGGAACACTGAAGCTTTCTTT
CDR3: CASSSRGGNTEAFF

V: TRBV18
size: .
length: 15
J: TRBJ2-5
D: TRBD1
DNA: TGTGCCAGCTCCCTCGGGACAGGGGCGGAAGAGACCCAGTACTTC
CDR3: CASSLGTGAEETQYF

V: TRBV6-1
size: few
length: 14
J: TRBJ2-7
D: TRBD1
DNA: TGTGCCAGCAGTGAATCGGGACAGGGCTACGAGCAGTACTTC
CDR3: CASSESGQGYEQYF

V: TRBV5-5
size: .
length: 15
J: TRBJ1-4
D: TRBD1
DNA: TGTGCCAGCAGCTTGGGGACAGGGGGGAGTGAAAAACTGTTTTTT
CDR3: CASSLGTGGSEKLFF

V: TRBV30
size: .
length: 13
J: TRBJ2-1
D: TRBD2
DNA: TGTGCCTGGAGTATTACTAGCGTTCATGAGCAGTTCTTC
CDR3: CAWSITSVHEQFF

V: TRBV6-5
size: .
length: 14
J: TRBJ2-2
D: TRBD2
DNA: TGTGCCAGCAGGGGGGACTACAACACCGGGGAGCTGTTTTTT
CDR3: CASRGDYNTGELFF

V: TRBV12-5
size: .
length: 15
J: TRBJ2-1
D: TRBD1
DNA: TGTGCTAGTGTACCCTCGGGACAGGGGGCGGGTGAGCAGTTCTTC
CDR3: CASVPSGQGAGEQFF

V: TRBV7-2
size: few
length: 15
J: TRBJ2-2
D: .
DNA: TGTGCCAGCAGCTCCCCCGGGGGTGGGACCGGGGAGCTGTTTTTT
CDR3: CASSSPGGGTGELFF

V: TRBV6-5
size: .
length: 15
J: TRBJ2-3
D: TRBD2
DNA: TGTGCCAGCAGGACCGGGGGGGCGGGTGCAGATACGCAGTATTTT
CDR3: CASRTGGAGADTQYF

V: TRBV5-5
size: .
length: 15
J: TRBJ2-7
D: TRBD1
DNA: TGTGCCAGCAGCTTGTCCAGGGGGTTTTCCTACGAGCAGTACTTC
CDR3: CASSLSRGFSYEQYF

V: TRBV6-2/TRBV6-3
size: .
length: 12
J: TRBJ1-2
D: .
DNA: TGTGCCAGCAGTTACCAGGACACCGGCTACACCTTC
CDR3: CASSYQDTGYTF

V: TRBV10-3
size: .
length: 18
J: TRBJ1-5
D: .
DNA: TGTGCCATCAGTGAGTCTTTTACCGGAGGAGTTAGCAATCAGCCCCAGCATTTT
CDR3: CAISESFTGGVSNQPQHF

V: TRBV25-1
size: few
length: 16
J: TRBJ1-2
D: .
DNA: TGTGCCAGCAGTGAATACCCCGCCAGGGATGGAGATGGCTACACCTTC
CDR3: CASSEYPARDGDGYTF

V: TRBV30
size: once
length: 13
J: TRBJ2-5
D: TRBD2
DNA: TGTGCCTTCTCTAATAGCGGGAGGGAGACCCAGTACTTC
CDR3: CAFSNSGRETQYF

V: TRBV29-1
size: .
length: 13
J: TRBJ2-2
D: .
DNA: TGCAGCGTATCCAGGGCGAACACCGGGGAGCTGTTTTTT
CDR3: CSVSRANTGELFF

V: TRBV4-3
size: .
length: 13
J: TRBJ1-4
D: .
DNA: TGCGCCAGCAGCCAAGGACATAATGAAAAACTGTTTTTT
CDR3: CASSQGHNEKLFF

V: TRBV24-1
size: .
length: 17
J: TRBJ2-2
D: .
DNA: TGTGCCACCAGTGACCACCGGGTTGCGGGGGCTACCGGGGAGCTGTTTTTT
CDR3: CATSDHRVAGATGELFF

V: TRBV2
size: once
length: 14
J: TRBJ2-2
D: TRBD1
DNA: TGTGCCAGCAGCGGACAGGGAAACACCGGGGAGCTGTTTTTT
CDR3: CASSGQGNTGELFF

V: TRBV28
size: .
length: 15
J: TRBJ1-2
D: .
DNA: TGTGCCAGCGACGGCAGGGGTATTCAAAACTATGGCTACACCTTC
CDR3: CASDGRGIQNYGYTF

V: TRBV7-2
size: .
length: 11
J: TRBJ1-2
D: .
DNA: TGTGCCAGCAGCCCAGGCTATGGCTACACCTTC
CDR3: CASSPGYGYTF

V: TRBV27
size: .
length: 16
J: TRBJ2-6
D: TRBD1
DNA: TGTGCCAGTAAATCGGGACAGAACTCTGGGGCCAACGTCCTGACTTTC
CDR3: CASKSGQNSGANVLTF

V: TRBV23-1
size: .
length: 16
J: TRBJ1-1
D: TRBD1
DNA: TGCGCCAGCAGTCAACCCATTGACAGGGCGAACACTGAAGCTTTCTTT
CDR3: CASSQPIDRANTEAFF

V: TRBV19
size: .
length: 14
J: TRBJ1-2
D: .
DNA: TGTGCCAGTAGTAGAGAACTCTCTTCCTATGGCTACACCTTC
CDR3: CASSRELSSYGYTF

V: TRBV18
size: .
length: 13
J: TRBJ2-5
D: .
DNA: TGTGCCAGCTCACCGTCGGAGTTAGAGACCCAGTACTTC
CDR3: CASSPSELETQYF

V: TRBV24-1
size: .
length: 13
J: TRBJ1-1
D: .
DNA: TGTGCCACCAGTGGGCCGATGAACACTGAAGCTTTCTTT
CDR3: CATSGPMNTEAFF

V: TRBV5-1
size: once
length: 15
J: TRBJ2-7
D: TRBD1
DNA: TGCGCCAGCAGCTTGTTACAGGGGCAAACCTACGAGCAGTACTTC
CDR3: CASSLLQGQTYEQYF

V: TRBV2
size: .
length: 15
J: TRBJ2-3
D: TRBD2
DNA: TGTGCCAGTCAGGGACTAGCGGGGTCAGAGGATACGCAGTATTTT
CDR3: CASQGLAGSEDTQYF

V: TRBV6-5
size: .
length: 14
J: TRBJ2-7
D: .
DNA: TGTGCCAGCAGCCCCCAGGGGGGACCTTACGAGCAGTACTTC
CDR3: CASSPQGGPYEQYF